What follows are 7 T cell receptor beta chains derived from one specimen sequenced in a study of shared clonotypes between healthy human individuals. This table comes from immunoSEQ multiplex PCR, and its TCRdb copy is limited to in-frame clones, with some not included. The sample gives a few million clones, about 94% of which show up once; less than 0.15% is in the top ten. The sequencing input was naive CD4+ T cells sorted from blood. Subset meaning: CD45RA+ positively selected. The receptors come from a man aged 18 to 29 in good health.

V and J are TRBV5-6 and TRBJ2-5, with 8 bases that match TRBD1. Germline V gene sequence: CDR1 SGHDT, CDR2 YYEEEE. CDR3 length: 14 amino acids. V shed 4 bases and J 2 bases; nucleotides not matched to a gene: 4. Written as DNA, the CDR3 is TGTGCCAGCAGCGAGACAGGGGATCAAGAGACCCAGTACTTC. Its protein product is CASSETGDQETQYF.

This chain uses TRBV5-6 with TRBJ2-1, with D tentatively TRBD2 (6 bases). The CDR3 runs to 15 residues. V gave up 2 bases and J gave up 4 bases, with 13 bases separating them. Germline V gene data show CDR1 as SGHDT and CDR2 as YYEEEE. The CDR3 DNA reads as TGTGCCAGCAGCTTAACGGGAAGCGGGTACAATGAGCAGTTCTTC. Translated: CASSLTGSGYNEQFF. Complete variable domain (other parts from reference TRBV5-6 and TRBJ2-1): DAGVTQSPTHLIKTRGQQVTLRCSPKSGHDTVSWYQQALGQGPQFIFQYYEEEERQRGNFPDRFSGHQFPNYSSELNVNALLLGDSALYLCASSLTGSGYNEQFFGPGTRLTVL.

This clone was found a few times. This sequence joins TRBV29-1 and TRBJ1-4; D gene unclear. The germline CDR1 and CDR2 sequences are SQVTM and ANQGSEA. The CDR3 loop spans 13 amino acids. The V and J ends lost 2 bases and 4 bases respectively, with 8 bases between them. The CDR3 bases are TGCAGCGTTGAAAGGAGACTTAATGAAAAACTGTTTTTT. Translation: CSVERRLNEKLFF.

V and J are TRBV11-3 and TRBJ2-7; 7 bases line up with TRBD1. Trimming at V came to 4 bases and at J to 2 bases, leaving 5 bases not matched to a gene. CDR3 length equals 14 residues. Germline V lookup: CDR1 SGHNT, CDR2 YENEEA. The CDR3 DNA reads TGTGCCAGCAGCTCACCGACAGGGCCCTACGAGCAGTACTTC. This codes for CASSSPTGPYEQYF.

CDR3 protein: CASSPSGLQETQYF. In nucleotides, the CDR3 is TGTGCCAGCAGCCCCTCGGGGCTTCAAGAGACCCAGTACTTC. The genes are TRBV7-6 and TRBJ2-5; the D call may be TRBD1 or TRBD2 (5 bases each). V lost 5 bases and J 2 bases, leaving 12 bases between the germline ends. The CDR3 covers 14 residues. Per germline, CDR1 SGHVS and CDR2 FNYEAQ.

The chain combines TRBV6-5 with TRBJ1-5, with D perhaps TRBD1 (6 bases). The CDR3 has 14 residues. Trimming left V 5 bases short and J 0 bases short, with 8 bases between. Germline V gives CDR1 MNHEY, CDR2 SVGAGI. CDR3 in amino acids: CASSRQDSNQPQHF. The CDR3 nucleotides are TGTGCCAGCAGTCGACAGGATAGCAATCAGCCCCAGCATTTT.

This clone was detected once. This rearrangement joins TRBV7-8 to TRBJ1-2; D is perhaps TRBD1 (5 bases). Germline CDR1 and CDR2: SGHVS and FQNEAQ. The CDR3 consists of 14 residues. V lost 2 bases and J 3 bases, leaving 10 bases between the germline ends. The CDR3 DNA is TGTGCCAGCAGCTTACAGGGTTGGCACTATGGCTACACCTTC. This gives the protein CASSLQGWHYGYTF.